This TCR beta chain is from a study of control samples from healthy donors and cancer patients (TCRdb year 2020). Note on this clone: Its recognized antigen is unknown. Per-base qualities were not stored, and no clone one base away is much larger.

To prepare the library, the immunoSEQ multiplex PCR assay was applied. TCRdb obtained this table from immuneACCESS and retained in-frame rearrangements with V and J assigned. These tables miss some clones; where compared with another copy, unresolved V genes account for less than half of the shortfall, and the remainder is unexplained. In this sample the table shows approximately 100,000 clones, about nine tenths of which occur a single time. The ten largest clones take up over 3% of the sample. The TCR sequence derives from a woman aged 18-30 years in good health. The sample taken for sequencing was blood.

The CDR3 reads CASSSAALETQYF. The sequenced DNA is TGTGCCAGCAGTTCCGCCGCCTTAGAGACGCAGTATTTT. Rearrangement joined TRBV7-8 to TRBJ2-3; no confident D gene assignment can be made. CDR1 SGHVS and CDR2 FQNEAQ were looked up in the germline V gene. V is clipped by 6 bases and J by 9 bases, and the sequence between their germline boundaries is 16 bases long. The CDR3 spans 13 residues, from the cysteine through the phenylalanine. The CDR3 DNA has 39 bases and is translated from base 1.